Sequencing of this T cell receptor (beta chain) was carried out in a study of cytomegalovirus exposure and HLA in healthy donors. V was clipped by 4 bases and J by 4 bases; unmatched bases: 8. The CDR3 has 16 amino acids. Germline lookup yields CDR1 MNHEY and CDR2 SVGAGI. Whole-study results and caveats: Cytomegalovirus association was assigned to around 150 TCR beta chains. V- and J-gene trimming of TCR beta was linked (in a later analysis) to a missense DCLRE1C variant. The study reported that TCR beta sequences accurately predicted HLA-A and HLA-B alleles in most subjects. Earlier analysis yielded a pattern in which most TCR beta V segments were productive about 87% or about 30% of the time.

This clone was seen a handful of times. Antigen: not known. The PCR employed 60 Vbeta primers together with 13 Jbeta primers. Produced via immunoSEQ multiplex PCR; TCRdb's table is partial and in-frame only. Here the sample spans roughly 190,000 clones, about four fifths being singletons. Sequenced: PBMCs. The TCR was taken from a girl between 5 and 17 years old in good health and CMV-seropositive. The chain links TRBV6-5 to TRBJ1-2; 11 positions match TRBD1. The chain's CDR3 is CASSLEGTGGLYGYTF. CDR3 bases: TGTGCCAGCAGTTTGGAAGGGACAGGGGGACTCTATGGCTACACCTTC.